The T cell receptor (beta chain) described here comes from a study of read filtering for tumor transcriptome and immune sequencing. From about 400 ng of RNA, a library with molecular barcoded alpha/delta and beta/gamma adaptors was made. TCRdb re-called the reads with MiXCR, one entry per CDR3 protein. This sample has tens of thousands of distinct CDR3 sequences, with under 25% found just once. Trimming took 4 bases from V and 5 from J; bases not matched to a gene: 5. CDR1 LNHDA and CDR2 SQIVND come from the germline V gene (reference sequence). The CDR3 is made up of 14 amino acids. This clonotype was picked up many times.

Sequencing was performed on a population of CD138-negative cells sorted from bone marrow. The receptor was isolated from a donor at least 40 years old with multiple myeloma. The rearrangement uses TRBV19 and TRBJ1-5, with 7 bases aligning to TRBD1. The CDR3 reads CASSTRDSHQPQHF. The CDR3 coding sequence is TGTGCCAGTAGTACCCGGGACAGCCATCAGCCCCAGCATTTT. The full variable domain, with the rest looked up from reference TRBV19 and TRBJ1-5, is DGGITQSPKYLFRKEGQNVTLSCEQNLNHDAMYWYRQDPGQGLRLIYYSQIVNDFQKGDIAEGYSVSREKKESFPLTVTSAQKNPTAFYLCASSTRDSHQPQHFGDGTRLSIL.